The 14 T cell receptor beta chains below were found in one sample sequenced in a study of cytomegalovirus exposure and HLA in healthy donors. The protocol was immunoSEQ multiplex PCR, while the TCRdb copy is restricted to in-frame clones and leaves out a portion. The repertoire holds roughly 120,000 clones, about 83% seen once, with 2% to 2.5% in the top ten. The specimen was PBMCs. The origin of the receptors is a woman aged 25-40 years in good health and CMV-seronegative.

The genes are TRBV6-5 and TRBJ1-2, with TRBD1 as a possible D gene (5 bases). Looked up from germline, CDR1 is MNHEY and CDR2 is SVGAGI. CDR3 length: 13 residues. The V end was cut by 5 bases, the J end by 2 bases, with 9 bases between. In DNA form, the CDR3 reads TGTGCCAGCAGTCCCAGACAGAACTATGGCTACACCTTC. The encoded protein is CASSPRQNYGYTF.

V and J are TRBV19 and TRBJ1-5; D remains ambiguous. Per the germline V gene, CDR1 is LNHDA and CDR2 is SQIVND (reference sequence). Between the trimmed V and J ends, which lost 1 base and 7 bases, there was a span of 14 bases. This CDR3 contains 15 residues. This CDR3 reads CASSIGRREGQPQHF. CDR3 nucleotides: TGTGCCAGTAGTATAGGTCGACGGGAAGGCCAGCCCCAGCATTTT.

The genes are TRBV6-5 and TRBJ1-6, with 9 bases that match TRBD1. This CDR3 has 15 residues. V lost 7 bases, J lost 7 bases, and 8 bases stayed unmatched. From germline, CDR1 is MNHEY and CDR2 SVGAGI. The CDR3 bases are TGTGCCAGCAAGACCAGGGACAGGGTGAATTCACCCCTCCACTTT. It translates to CASKTRDRVNSPLHF.

The CDR3: CASSDPSGWYEQYF. The CDR3 coding sequence is TGTGCCAGCAGTGACCCTAGCGGTTGGTACGAGCAGTACTTC. The chain employs TRBV2 and TRBJ2-7; 7 bases align to TRBD2. V lost 3 bases, J lost 4 bases, and 6 bases stayed unmatched. The CDR3 runs to 14 residues. Looked up from germline, CDR1 is SNHLY and CDR2 is FYNNEI.

The V call is TRBV7-2, the J call TRBJ2-1; TRBD2 aligns across 8 bases. Germline V CDR1 and CDR2: SGHTA, FQGNSA. The V and J ends lost 5 bases and 7 bases, in that order; junction bases with no gene match: 10. The CDR3 is 15 residues long. The CDR3 bases are TGTGCCAGCAGCACCCAGAGCGGGGGCGAGAATGAGCAGTTCTTC. Protein: CASSTQSGGENEQFF.

The CDR3 loop reads CASSLFGAMNTEAFF. CDR3 bases: TGTGCCAGCAGCTTGTTCGGAGCTATGAACACTGAAGCTTTCTTT. The rearrangement uses TRBV5-4 and TRBJ1-1; D gene ambiguous. There are 15 residues in the CDR3. The V gene lost 1 base and the J gene lost 0 bases, with 10 bases spanning the gap. Germline assignment: CDR1 SGHNT and CDR2 YYREEE (reference sequence).

V usage is TRBV6-1 and J usage is TRBJ2-7, with a weak D call TRBD1 (7 bases). V was shortened by 10 bases and J by 1 base, with 14 bases between the two germline ends. CDR1 and CDR2 (germline): MNHNS, SASEGT. The CDR3 spans 13 residues. The CDR3 sequence is CATRGTASYEQYF. DNA of the CDR3: TGTGCCACACGGGGGACAGCGTCCTACGAGCAGTACTTC.

This chain connects TRBV2 to TRBJ1-4; possibly TRBD1 for D (5 bases). Germline V gene lookup returns CDR1 SNHLY and CDR2 FYNNEI. The CDR3 extends over 14 amino acids. Trimming removed 5 bases from V and 3 bases from J, with 10 bases in between. The CDR3 reads CASSFDSSNEKLFF. The CDR3 DNA sequence: TGTGCCAGCAGTTTCGACAGTTCTAATGAAAAACTGTTTTTT.

The rearrangement links TRBV7-2 to TRBJ2-3, with a possible D match to TRBD2 (5 bases). Trimming stripped 1 base from V and 2 bases from J, with 7 bases between. The CDR3 is made up of 14 amino acids. Germline CDR1 reads SGHTA; CDR2 reads FQGNSA. The CDR3 bases are TGTGCCAGCAGCTTAGAGCGGAACACAGATACGCAGTATTTT. The encoded protein is CASSLERNTDTQYF.

The chain combines TRBV27 with TRBJ1-2; the match to TRBD1 covers 12 bases. The germline CDR1 and CDR2 sequences are MNHEY and SMNVEV (reference sequence). J gave up 8 bases and V 6 bases, and 7 bases lay outside the gene matches. The CDR3 runs to 14 residues. CDR3 in DNA: TGTGCCAGCAGACGGGGACAGGGGGCGGGGGGCTACACCTTC. Translation: CASRRGQGAGGYTF.

The chain joins TRBV7-2 to TRBJ2-7; 8 bases fit TRBD1. The V gene end was trimmed by 2 bases and the J gene end by 6 bases; junction bases not matched to a gene: 6. Germline CDR1 and CDR2: SGHTA and FQGNSA. The CDR3 is 14 residues long. CDR3 bases: TGTGCCAGCAGCTTACTGGGCAGGGGGCGCGAGCAGTACTTC. This translates into CASSLLGRGREQYF.

V usage is TRBV7-2 and J usage is TRBJ2-3; D may be TRBD1 (7 bases). The germline CDR1 and CDR2 sequences are SGHTA and FQGNSA. V lost 3 bases and J lost 5, with 15 bases in between. This CDR3 is 15 amino acids long. CDR3 coding DNA: TGTGCCAGCAGCTTCAGGGGGGCAGGAGGAGATACGCAGTATTTT. Translation gives CASSFRGAGGDTQYF. Variable domain in full (rest from reference TRBV7-2 and TRBJ2-3): GAGVSQSPSNKVTEKGKDVELRCDPISGHTALYWYRQSLGQGLEFLIYFQGNSAPDKSGLPSDRFSAERTGGSVSTLTIQRTQQEDSAVYLCASSFRGAGGDTQYFGPGTRLTVL.

The rearrangement joins TRBV5-1 to TRBJ1-1; TRBD1 matches at 9 bases. This CDR3 spans 14 amino acids. Germline V gene sequence: CDR1 SGHRS, CDR2 YFSETQ. V dropped 0 bases and J dropped 7; count of bases not matched to a gene: 4. The CDR3 reads CASSLEQGAGEAFF. The CDR3 region has the DNA TGCGCCAGCAGCTTGGAACAGGGGGCAGGTGAAGCTTTCTTT. Full variable domain (remainder filled in from reference TRBV5-1 and TRBJ1-1): KAGVTQTPRYLIKTRGQQVTLSCSPISGHRSVSWYQQTPGQGLQFLFEYFSETQRNKGNFPGRFSGRQFSNSRSEMNVSTLELGDSALYLCASSLEQGAGEAFFGQGTRLTVV.

As to this clone: Other DNA sequences in the same sample also yield this CDR3. The rearrangement uses TRBV9 and TRBJ1-4; weak D call: TRBD1 (5 bases). The germline gives CDR1 SGDLS, CDR2 YYNGEE. The CDR3 runs 15 residues. Trimming left V 0 bases short and J 4 bases short, with 10 bases between. In nucleotides, the CDR3 is TGTGCCAGCAGCGTAGGGGGCGGCGGTAATGAAAAACTGTTTTTT. This codes for CASSVGGGGNEKLFF.